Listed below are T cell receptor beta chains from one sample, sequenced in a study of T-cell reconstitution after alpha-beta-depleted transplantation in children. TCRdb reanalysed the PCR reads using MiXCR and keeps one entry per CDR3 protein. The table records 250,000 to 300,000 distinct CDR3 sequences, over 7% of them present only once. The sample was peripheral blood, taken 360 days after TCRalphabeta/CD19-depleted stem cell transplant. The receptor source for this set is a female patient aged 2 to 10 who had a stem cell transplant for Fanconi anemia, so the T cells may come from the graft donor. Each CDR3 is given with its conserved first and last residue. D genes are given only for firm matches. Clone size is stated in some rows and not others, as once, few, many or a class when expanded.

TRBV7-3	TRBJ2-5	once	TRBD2	CASSRTSGSQETQYF	TGTGCCAGCAGCCGGACTAGCGGGAGCCAAGAGACCCAGTACTTC
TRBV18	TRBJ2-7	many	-	CASSPSRGYEQYF	TGTGCCAGCTCACCCTCTCGGGGTTACGAGCAGTACTTC
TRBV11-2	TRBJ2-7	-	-	CASSLQGTLYYEQYF	TGTGCCAGCAGCTTGCAAGGGACTCTTTACTATGAGCAGTACTTC
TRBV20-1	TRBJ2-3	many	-	CSASWPGVTDTQYF	TGCAGTGCTTCTTGGCCAGGAGTCACAGATACGCAGTATTTT
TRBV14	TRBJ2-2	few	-	CASSQDRWGGELFF	TGTGCCAGCAGCCAAGATCGCTGGGGCGGGGAGCTGTTTTTT
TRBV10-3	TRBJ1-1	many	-	CAISDQGSGNTEAFF	TGTGCCATCAGCGACCAGGGGAGCGGGAACACTGAAGCTTTCTTT
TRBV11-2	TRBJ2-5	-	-	CASSSQLGQETQYF	TGTGCCAGCAGCTCACAGCTAGGGCAAGAGACCCAGTACTTC
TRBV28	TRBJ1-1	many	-	CASRLQIVNTEAFF	TGTGCCAGCAGACTACAGATTGTTAACACTGAAGCTTTCTTT
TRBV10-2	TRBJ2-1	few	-	CASTLTLEGDNEQFF	TGCGCCAGCACCCTGACCCTGGAAGGCGACAATGAGCAGTTCTTC
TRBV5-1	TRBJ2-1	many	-	CASSFPDMDMYEQFF	TGCGCCAGCAGCTTTCCAGATATGGATATGTATGAGCAGTTCTTC
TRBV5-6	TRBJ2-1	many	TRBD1	CASSSLQTWTGDPYNEQFF	TGTGCCAGCAGCTCACTACAGACATGGACAGGGGACCCCTACAATGAGCAGTTCTTC
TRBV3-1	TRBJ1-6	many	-	CASSPRINSPLHF	TGTGCCAGCAGCCCCAGGATTAATTCACCCCTCCACTTT
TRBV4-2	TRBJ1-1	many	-	CASSQEAGSGLEAFF	TGTGCCAGCAGCCAAGAAGCGGGGAGCGGCCTAGAAGCTTTCTTT
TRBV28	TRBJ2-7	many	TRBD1	CASTGQGFHYEQYF	TGTGCCAGCACCGGACAGGGGTTCCACTACGAGCAGTACTTC
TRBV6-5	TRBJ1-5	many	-	CASSYVDSNQPQHF	TGTGCCAGCAGTTACGTTGATAGCAATCAGCCCCAGCATTTT
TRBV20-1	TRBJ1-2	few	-	CSAGIGYTF	TGCAGTGCTGGGATTGGCTACACCTTC
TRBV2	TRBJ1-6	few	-	CASTILGPEGGSPLHF	TGTGCCAGCACCATCCTGGGCCCCGAAGGCGGTTCACCCCTCCACTTT
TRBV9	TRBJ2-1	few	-	CASSVSVALQNEQFF	TGTGCCAGCAGCGTATCCGTAGCTCTACAGAATGAGCAGTTCTTC
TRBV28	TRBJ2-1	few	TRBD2	CASTPSGGVNEQFF	TGTGCCAGCACCCCTAGCGGGGGGGTTAATGAGCAGTTCTTC
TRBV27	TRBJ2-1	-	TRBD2	CASRLFRTSSYNEQFF	TGTGCCAGCAGACTCTTTAGGACTAGCTCCTACAATGAGCAGTTCTTC
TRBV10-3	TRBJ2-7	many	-	CAISQNYEQYF	TGTGCCATCAGCCAAAACTACGAGCAGTACTTC
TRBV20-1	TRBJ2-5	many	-	CSAEGEPLHQETQYF	TGCAGTGCCGAGGGGGAGCCCCTCCACCAAGAGACCCAGTACTTC
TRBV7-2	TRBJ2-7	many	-	CASSLAGTLLSYEQYF	TGTGCCAGCAGCTTAGCGGGAACCCTACTATCCTACGAGCAGTACTTC
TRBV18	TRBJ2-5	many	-	CASSPVFPGETQYF	TGTGCCAGCTCACCAGTTTTTCCGGGAGAGACCCAGTACTTC
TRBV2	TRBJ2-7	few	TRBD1	CASSDAGTGGAEQYF	TGTGCCAGCAGTGATGCCGGGACAGGGGGCGCCGAGCAGTACTTC
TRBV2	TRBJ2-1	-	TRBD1	CASSRDRVSNEQFF	TGTGCCAGCAGTAGGGACAGGGTCAGCAATGAGCAGTTCTTC
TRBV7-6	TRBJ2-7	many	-	CASSLVVDPPIYEQYF	TGTGCCAGCAGCTTAGTGGTGGACCCCCCGATCTACGAGCAGTACTTC
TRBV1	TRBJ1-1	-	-	CTSSHGTPEAFF	TGCACCAGCAGCCACGGGACTCCTGAAGCTTTCTTT
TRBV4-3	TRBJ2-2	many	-	CASSQVSQGTIGELFF	TGCGCCAGCAGCCAAGTATCCCAGGGGACGATAGGGGAGCTGTTTTTT
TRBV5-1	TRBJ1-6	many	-	CASSLSTGQSSYNSPLHF	TGCGCCAGCAGTTTATCTACAGGGCAGAGCTCCTATAATTCACCCCTCCACTTT
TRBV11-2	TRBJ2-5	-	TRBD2	CASSFTAGGGETQYF	TGTGCCAGCAGCTTCACGGCGGGAGGCGGGGAGACCCAGTACTTC
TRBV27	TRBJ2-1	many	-	CASSFQALGEQFF	TGTGCCAGCAGTTTCCAGGCTCTGGGGGAGCAGTTCTTC
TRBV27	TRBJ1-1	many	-	CASSLYGVENTEAFF	TGTGCCAGCAGTTTATATGGAGTGGAGAACACTGAAGCTTTCTTT
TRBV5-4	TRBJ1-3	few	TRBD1	CASSIDQGGGNTIYF	TGTGCCAGCAGCATAGATCAGGGGGGAGGAAACACCATATATTTT
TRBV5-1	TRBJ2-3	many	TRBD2	CASRPGNSGGSDTQYF	TGCGCCAGCAGGCCCGGCAATAGCGGGGGATCAGATACGCAGTATTTT
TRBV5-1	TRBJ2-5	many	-	CASSNRDQETQYF	TGCGCCAGCAGCAACAGGGATCAAGAGACCCAGTACTTC
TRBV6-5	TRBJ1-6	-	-	CASSYDLNSPLHF	TGTGCCAGCAGTTACGACCTTAATTCACCCCTCCACTTT
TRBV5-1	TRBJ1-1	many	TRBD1	CASSHGDRTNTEAFF	TGCGCCAGCAGCCATGGGGACAGGACGAACACTGAAGCTTTCTTT
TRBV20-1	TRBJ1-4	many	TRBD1	CSARDGTGREKLFF	TGCAGTGCTAGAGACGGGACAGGGCGTGAAAAACTGTTTTTT
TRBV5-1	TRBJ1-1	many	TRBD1	CASSRGTGGTEAFF	TGCGCCAGCAGCCGCGGGACAGGGGGCACTGAAGCTTTCTTT
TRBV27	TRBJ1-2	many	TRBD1	CASSSLLTGAGYTF	TGTGCCAGCAGTTCCCTCTTGACAGGGGCTGGCTACACCTTC
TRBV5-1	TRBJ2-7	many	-	CASSLVTTYEQYF	TGCGCCAGCAGCTTGGTAACTACCTACGAGCAGTACTTC
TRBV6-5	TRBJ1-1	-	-	CASSYGYREEVEAFF	TGTGCCAGCAGTTACGGATACAGGGAGGAAGTCGAAGCTTTCTTT
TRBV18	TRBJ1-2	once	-	CASSAQGRNYGYTF	TGTGCCAGCTCGGCCCAGGGAAGGAACTATGGCTACACCTTC
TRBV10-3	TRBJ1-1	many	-	CAISETIMNTEAFF	TGTGCCATCAGTGAGACGATAATGAACACTGAAGCTTTCTTT
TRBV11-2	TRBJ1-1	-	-	CASSSIGANTEAFF	TGTGCCAGCAGCTCCATCGGGGCGAACACTGAAGCTTTCTTT
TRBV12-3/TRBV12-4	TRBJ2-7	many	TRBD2	CASSLSGGASIEQYF	TGTGCCAGCAGTCTAAGCGGGGGGGCTTCTATTGAGCAGTACTTC
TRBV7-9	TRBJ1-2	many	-	CASSSWDSSGDGYTF	TGTGCCAGCAGCTCTTGGGACTCCTCCGGGGATGGCTACACCTTC
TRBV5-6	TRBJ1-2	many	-	CASSSRGGENSNYGYTF	TGTGCCAGCAGCTCGAGGGGGGGAGAAAATTCTAACTATGGCTACACCTTC
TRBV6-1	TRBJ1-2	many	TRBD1	CASSEGQASYGYTF	TGTGCCAGCAGTGAGGGACAGGCGTCCTATGGCTACACCTTC
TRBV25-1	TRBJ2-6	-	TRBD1	CASSPLAGQGPSGANVLTF	TGTGCCAGCAGTCCTCTTGCCGGACAGGGGCCCTCTGGGGCCAACGTCCTGACTTTC
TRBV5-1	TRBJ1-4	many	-	CASSMGGAFPSYF	TGCGCCAGCAGCATGGGGGGTGCGTTCCCCTCCTATTTT
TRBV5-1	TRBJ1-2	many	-	CASSLVGYLYGYTF	TGCGCCAGCAGCTTGGTTGGGTACTTATATGGCTACACCTTC
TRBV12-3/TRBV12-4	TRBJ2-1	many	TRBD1	CASSFRRTGNEQFF	TGTGCCAGCAGTTTCAGACGGACAGGGAATGAGCAGTTCTTC
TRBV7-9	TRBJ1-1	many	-	CASSLGGIGTEAFF	TGTGCCAGCAGCTTAGGGGGAATAGGCACTGAAGCTTTCTTT
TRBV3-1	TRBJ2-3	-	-	CASSQARLSRYTQYF	TGTGCCAGCAGCCAAGCCAGACTCAGTCGATATACGCAGTATTTT
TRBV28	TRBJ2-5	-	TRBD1	CASSLYRGRETQYF	TGTGCCAGCAGCCTTTACAGGGGCCGGGAGACCCAGTACTTC
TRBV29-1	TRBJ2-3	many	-	CSVDHGTQYF	TGCAGCGTAGACCACGGTACGCAGTATTTT
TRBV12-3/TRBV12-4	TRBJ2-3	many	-	CASSPRGDTQYF	TGTGCCAGCAGTCCGCGAGGCGATACGCAGTATTTT